A selection of T cell receptor beta chains follows, all from one sample in a study of CD8 T cells in Susac syndrome. TCRdb re-analysed the immunoSEQ multiplex PCR reads in MiXCR, keeping a single row per CDR3 protein. This sample has about 140,000 distinct CDR3 sequences, with over 85% found just once. Sequencing was performed on CD8+ T cells from PBMCs. These receptors were collected from a human donor in good health. CDR3s include the opening cysteine and the closing phenylalanine or tryptophan. The order of the fields is V gene, CDR3 length, J gene, clone size, D gene, CDR3 DNA, CDR3 protein. The D gene is left open where the match is weak. Clone size is stated in some rows and not others, as once, few, many or a class when expanded.

>TRBV30|15|TRBJ1-5|NA|TRBD1
TGTGCCTGGAGTGATGGGACAGTTAGCAATCAGCCCCAGCATTTT
CAWSDGTVSNQPQHF
>TRBV27|14|TRBJ2-7|NA|NA
TGTGCCAGCAGTTTCCACGACAGGTCCTACGAGCAGTACTTC
CASSFHDRSYEQYF
>TRBV6-6|13|TRBJ1-4|NA|NA
TGTGCCAGCAGCACTATGACACGATCAAAACTGTTTTTT
CASSTMTRSKLFF
>TRBV4-3|15|TRBJ2-7|NA|NA
TGCGCCAGCAGCCAAGATCCCGGGCTACTCTCCGAGCAGTACTTC
CASSQDPGLLSEQYF
>TRBV20-1|14|TRBJ2-7|NA|NA
TGCAGTGCACCACCGGAGGGCCCCTCCTACGAGCAGTACTTC
CSAPPEGPSYEQYF
>TRBV3-1|14|TRBJ1-2|NA|NA
TGTGCCAGCAAGGACACGATATCTTCCTATGGCTACACCTTC
CASKDTISSYGYTF
>TRBV2|12|TRBJ2-7|NA|TRBD1
TGTGCCAGTAAACGGACAGGAGACGAGCAGTACTTC
CASKRTGDEQYF
>TRBV11-2|14|TRBJ2-3|NA|NA
TGTGCCAGCAGCTTAGTTTTCAGCCAAGATACGCAGTATTTT
CASSLVFSQDTQYF
>TRBV28|16|TRBJ2-3|NA|TRBD2
TGTGCCAGCAGTCCCCCTCGGGGACTAGCAACAGATACGCAGTATTTT
CASSPPRGLATDTQYF
>TRBV30|13|TRBJ1-5|once|NA
TGTGCCTGGAGTGAGGAAGGTCTTGGGGCCCAGCATTTT
CAWSEEGLGAQHF
>TRBV20-1|15|TRBJ2-7|once|NA
TGCAGTGCTGCCGGGGCCAAACTGCCCTCCTACGAGCAGTACTTC
CSAAGAKLPSYEQYF
>TRBV15|16|TRBJ2-3|NA|TRBD2
TGTGCCACCAGCAGCAGAAGCGGGGCTAGCACAGATACGCAGTATTTT
CATSSRSGASTDTQYF
>TRBV7-8|14|TRBJ2-1|NA|NA
TGTGCCAGCAGCCCTAGGAAAACCTACAATGAGCAGTTCTTC
CASSPRKTYNEQFF
>TRBV7-8|15|TRBJ2-1|NA|NA
TGTGCCAGCAGCCTCGACCGGAGCTCCTACAATGAGCAGTTCTTC
CASSLDRSSYNEQFF
>TRBV6-5|15|TRBJ2-7|NA|NA
TGTGCCAGCAGTTACGGAGGAGGGGCGTCCTACGAGCAGTACTTC
CASSYGGGASYEQYF
>TRBV6-2/TRBV6-3|16|TRBJ2-3|once|NA
TGTGCCAGCAGTTACTTGGGACGTCATAGCACAGATACGCAGTATTTT
CASSYLGRHSTDTQYF
>TRBV27|13|TRBJ2-2|NA|NA
TGTGCCAGCAGTTTATTGGGCACCGGGGAGCTGTTTTTT
CASSLLGTGELFF
>TRBV13|16|TRBJ2-1|NA|NA
TGTGCCAGCACCTTAAGGGGCCGAGGCTCCTACAATGAGCAGTTCTTC
CASTLRGRGSYNEQFF
>TRBV27|12|TRBJ2-7|NA|TRBD1
TGTGCCAGCAGTTTACAGGGGGACGAGCAGTACTTC
CASSLQGDEQYF
>TRBV9|13|TRBJ2-1|NA|NA
TGTGCCAGCAGCGTAGGTCGGGGCGATAAGCAGTTCTTC
CASSVGRGDKQFF
>TRBV27|13|TRBJ2-5|NA|NA
TGTGCCAGCAGTTTGTTGGGGAAAGAGACCCAGTACTTC
CASSLLGKETQYF
>TRBV29-1|14|TRBJ2-2|NA|NA
TGCAGCGTTGAATTGGTTGACAGGACCGGGGAGCTGTTTTTT
CSVELVDRTGELFF
>TRBV7-8|13|TRBJ1-1|NA|NA
TGTGCCAGCAGCCAGGGGCTGGTGACTGAAGCTTTCTTT
CASSQGLVTEAFF
>TRBV5-5|13|TRBJ1-5|NA|NA
TGTGCCAGCAGCTGGTGGTCGAATCAGCCCCAGCATTTT
CASSWWSNQPQHF
>TRBV5-6|12|TRBJ1-1|NA|NA
TGTGCCAGCAGCGTACCCCCTGGGTTGGCTTTCTTT
CASSVPPGLAFF
>TRBV7-8|14|TRBJ1-2|NA|NA
TGTGCCAGCAGCTTAGTTTCGGGAAGTGGACGCTACACCTTC
CASSLVSGSGRYTF
>TRBV28|16|TRBJ2-5|NA|TRBD1
TGTGCCAGCAGCCAGCCCGTGACAGGGAGCCAAGAGACCCAGTACTTC
CASSQPVTGSQETQYF
>TRBV27|12|TRBJ1-5|NA|NA
TGTGCCAGCGGGCCACTTAATCAGCCCCAGCATTTT
CASGPLNQPQHF
>TRBV30|11|TRBJ1-1|NA|NA
TGTGCCTGGGGTGGCAACACTGAAGCTTTCTTT
CAWGGNTEAFF
>TRBV29-1|12|TRBJ1-1|NA|NA
TGCAGCGCCCTACCAACGGGGACTGAAGCTTTCTTT
CSALPTGTEAFF
>TRBV6-2/TRBV6-3|12|TRBJ2-1|once|NA
TGTGCCAGCAGTTACGGTGACAATGAGCAGTTCTTC
CASSYGDNEQFF
>TRBV15|16|TRBJ2-1|NA|NA
TGTGCCACAATGAAGCGGGACACGAGCTCCTACAATGAGCAGTTCTTC
CATMKRDTSSYNEQFF
>TRBV20-1|16|TRBJ2-2|once|TRBD2
TGCAGTGCTAGCCGTCGGGCGGGAGGGTCCACCGGGGAGCTGTTTTTT
CSASRRAGGSTGELFF
>TRBV15|13|TRBJ2-7|NA|NA
TGTGCCACCAGCAGGAGGAGAAACTACGAGCAGTACTTC
CATSRRRNYEQYF
>TRBV30|12|TRBJ2-7|NA|NA
TGTGCCTGGAGTGTTTCGGGGTACGAGCAGTACTTC
CAWSVSGYEQYF
>TRBV9|16|TRBJ2-1|NA|TRBD2
TGTGCCAGCAGCGTAGTTGTCGGGAGGGCCTACAATGAGCAGTTCTTC
CASSVVVGRAYNEQFF
>TRBV12-3/TRBV12-4|14|TRBJ2-1|NA|NA
TGTGCCAGCAGTTTGGGGCTTTTTAACAATGAGCAGTTCTTC
CASSLGLFNNEQFF
>TRBV27|15|TRBJ2-3|once|TRBD2
TGTGCCAGCAGCATAGCGGGAGCTCGTACAGATACGCAGTATTTT
CASSIAGARTDTQYF
>TRBV25-1|14|TRBJ2-1|NA|NA
TGTGCCAGCAGTGTGGACAGTCCCTACAATGAGCAGTTCTTC
CASSVDSPYNEQFF
>TRBV19|16|TRBJ2-1|NA|TRBD2
TGTGCCAGTAGTCCTGAAGGACTAGCGGGAGGGCTAGATTGGTTCTTC
CASSPEGLAGGLDWFF
>TRBV2|15|TRBJ2-7|NA|TRBD2
TGTGCCAGCAGTACGACTAGCGGGAGCTCCTACGAGCAGTACTTC
CASSTTSGSSYEQYF
>TRBV29-1|13|TRBJ2-1|NA|TRBD1
TGCAGCGTTGACCAGGGGGCCTACAATGAGCAGTTCTTC
CSVDQGAYNEQFF
>TRBV3-1|12|TRBJ1-5|NA|NA
TGTGCCAGCAGCCAAGCCAATCAGCCCCAGCATTTT
CASSQANQPQHF
>TRBV27|16|TRBJ2-3|NA|NA
TGTGCCAGCAGTTCCTTCCGGGTCCCTGGGGCAGATACGCAGTATTTT
CASSSFRVPGADTQYF
>TRBV9|12|TRBJ2-2|NA|NA
TGTGCCAGCAGTCAAGCAGGCGGGGAGCTGTTTTTT
CASSQAGGELFF
>TRBV27|15|TRBJ2-7|NA|NA
TGTGCCAGCAGTTTCCAGGCGGAAAGTCCCTACGAGCAGTACTTC
CASSFQAESPYEQYF
>TRBV29-1|16|TRBJ1-1|NA|NA
TGCAGCGTTGAAGTCAGGGGCGGCGGGGGAAGCACTGAAGCTTTCTTT
CSVEVRGGGGSTEAFF
>TRBV6-5|17|TRBJ2-5|NA|TRBD2
TGTGCCAGCAGTTACTCGTTGACTAGCGGGAGATCTTGGGCCCAGTACTTC
CASSYSLTSGRSWAQYF
>TRBV28|18|TRBJ2-3|NA|TRBD2
TGTGCCAGCAGTTTCCCCTCGACTAGCGGGAGTTCATCAGATACGCAGTATTTT
CASSFPSTSGSSSDTQYF
>TRBV5-6|16|TRBJ2-3|NA|TRBD2
TGTGCCAGCAGCTCTAGCGGGAGCTATCTTCCAGGTACGCAGTATTTT
CASSSSGSYLPGTQYF
>TRBV30|15|TRBJ2-1|NA|TRBD2
TGTGCCTCTAACCAGCGGGAGAGGTATGGCGATGAGCAGTTCTTC
CASNQRERYGDEQFF
>TRBV5-4|15|TRBJ1-2|NA|NA
TGTGCCAGCAGCTTGAAGGGGCGGGGGGTCGATGGCTACACCTTC
CASSLKGRGVDGYTF
>TRBV20-1|12|TRBJ2-5|NA|NA
TGCAGTGCTATGGGGATTCAGGGGACCCAGTACTTC
CSAMGIQGTQYF
>TRBV20-1|13|TRBJ2-7|NA|NA
TGCAGTGCTAGAGAGGGGGCCTCCTACGAGCAGTACTTC
CSAREGASYEQYF
>TRBV5-4|13|TRBJ2-1|NA|NA
TGTGCCAGCGGGAGTGGGGCCAACAATGAGCAGTTCTTC
CASGSGANNEQFF
>TRBV29-1|11|TRBJ1-2|NA|TRBD1
TGCAGCGCCAGGACAGGGGATGGCTACACCTTC
CSARTGDGYTF
>TRBV5-4|14|TRBJ2-4|NA|NA
TGTGCCAGCAGCTCCTGGGCGACCCAGCACATTCAGTACTTC
CASSSWATQHIQYF